Here is one T cell receptor beta chain with its context. Germline V gene sequence: CDR1 LGHNT, CDR2 FRNRAP. V shed 3 bases and J shed 3 bases, with 6 bases lying between them. The CDR3 is made up of 12 amino acids. The data originate from a study of CD8 T cells in Susac syndrome. An amount of RNA that ranged from roughly 0.45 to 1 ug was reverse transcribed with random hexamers. TCRdb reanalysed the immunoSEQ multiplex PCR reads using MiXCR and keeps one entry per CDR3 protein. The profile shows some 130,000 distinct CDR3 sequences, around 93% of them singletons. The material sequenced was CD8+ T cells from PBMCs. This TCR was recovered from a human donor with Susac syndrome. The J gene is TRBJ2-7, the V gene TRBV12-5; D ambiguous. DNA for the CDR3: TGTGCTAGTGGTTTCGATAGCTACGAGCAGTACTTC. The encoded protein is CASGFDSYEQYF.